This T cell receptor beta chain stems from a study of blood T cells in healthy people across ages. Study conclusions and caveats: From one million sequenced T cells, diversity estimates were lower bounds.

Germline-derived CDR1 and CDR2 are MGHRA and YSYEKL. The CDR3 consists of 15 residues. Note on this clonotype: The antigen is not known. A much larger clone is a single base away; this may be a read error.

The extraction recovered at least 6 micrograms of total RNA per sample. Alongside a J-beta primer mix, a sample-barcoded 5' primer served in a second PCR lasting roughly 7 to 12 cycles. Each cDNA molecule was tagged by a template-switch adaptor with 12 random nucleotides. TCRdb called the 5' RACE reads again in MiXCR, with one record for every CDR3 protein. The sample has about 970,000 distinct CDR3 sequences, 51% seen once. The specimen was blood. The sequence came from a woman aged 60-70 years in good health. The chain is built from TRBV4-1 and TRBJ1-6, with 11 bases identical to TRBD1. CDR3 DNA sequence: TGCGCCAGCGGCCAAGCGGGACAGGGGGGCTCACCCCTCCACTTT. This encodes CASGQAGQGGSPLHF.